Included here is one T cell receptor (beta chain) sequence, with context. Its matching antigen is unknown. The data belong to a study of cytomegalovirus exposure and HLA in healthy donors. On the study more broadly: From HLA-typed donors, an early data release held 70 million to 100 million unique TCRs.

Study observations and caveats: Through in vitro validation, three CMV-associated chains were shown to be specific for CMV antigens.

13 Jbeta primers and 60 Vbeta primers were used for the PCR. Assay: immunoSEQ multiplex PCR; the TCRdb copy retains only in-frame clones and omits some. The table shows around 180,000 clones, with 84% occurring only once. This CDR3 is 16 amino acids long. From germline, CDR1 is SGDLS and CDR2 YYNGEE. The V end lost 0 bases, the J end lost 2 bases, and 13 bases lay between the germline ends. The sample comprised PBMCs. The TCR was taken from a girl aged 10-17 years in good health and CMV-seropositive. The gene calls are TRBV9 and TRBJ2-3; D remains unclear. The CDR3 spells CASSVGSSQYTDTQYF. CDR3 DNA sequence: TGTGCCAGCAGCGTAGGTTCCTCCCAGTACACAGATACGCAGTATTTT.